A selection of T cell receptor beta chains follows, all from one sample in a study of beta chain features in type 1 diabetes. Profiling relied on immunoSEQ multiplex PCR, and the TCRdb table lists in-frame clones only, not all of them. The sample holds roughly 160,000 clones; approximately 7.8% are singletons and the top ten take around 0.94%. The source material was central memory CD4+ T cells from blood. These receptors all stem from a woman in her forties with type 1 diabetes. CDR3s include the opening cysteine and the closing phenylalanine or tryptophan. D genes are given only for firm matches. Rows may omit the clone size; those that give it use once, few, many or a size class.

abundance,j_gene,d_gene,v_gene,CDR3aa,CDR3nt
few,TRBJ1-4,TRBD1,TRBV4-3,CASSPTGGDEKLFF,TGCGCCAGCAGCCCGACAGGGGGTGACGAAAAACTGTTTTTT
-,TRBJ2-3,-,TRBV10-3,CAISEGAGRSTQYF,TGTGCCATCAGTGAAGGGGCAGGGAGGTCTACGCAGTATTTT
few,TRBJ2-5,-,TRBV6-6,CASSPGQLGETQYF,TGTGCCAGCAGTCCCGGACAGTTGGGGGAGACCCAGTACTTC
-,TRBJ1-2,-,TRBV7-3,CASSLDGGGYTF,TGTGCCAGCAGCCTGGACGGGGGAGGCTACACCTTC
few,TRBJ1-1,-,TRBV30,CAWTKGGDTEAFF,TGTGCCTGGACTAAGGGGGGGGACACTGAAGCTTTCTTT
-,TRBJ1-5,TRBD1,TRBV10-3,CAISEWGQSYSNQPQHF,TGTGCCATCAGTGAGTGGGGACAGTCCTATAGCAATCAGCCCCAGCATTTT
-,TRBJ2-1,TRBD2,TRBV9,CASSQGLAGDSYNEQFF,TGTGCCAGCAGCCAGGGACTAGCGGGAGACTCCTACAATGAGCAGTTCTTC
-,TRBJ1-2,TRBD1,TRBV25-1,CASSATGVGYTF,TGTGCCAGCAGTGCGACAGGGGTTGGCTACACCTTC
few,TRBJ1-1,-,TRBV28,CASSLQGKAFF,TGTGCCAGCAGTCTTCAGGGTAAAGCTTTCTTT
-,TRBJ1-4,-,TRBV18,CASSLSNEKLFF,TGTGCCAGCTCGTTGAGTAATGAAAAACTGTTTTTT
-,TRBJ2-1,TRBD2,TRBV23-1,CASSQGGAGLAADYNEQFF,TGCGCCAGCAGTCAAGGGGGGGCCGGACTAGCGGCGGACTACAATGAGCAGTTCTTC
-,TRBJ2-3,-,TRBV7-9,CASSSSDTQYF,TGTGCCAGCTCCTCGTCAGATACGCAGTATTTT
few,TRBJ2-1,TRBD2,TRBV5-4,CASSLEVAGIYNEQFF,TGTGCCAGCAGCTTGGAGGTAGCGGGGATCTACAATGAGCAGTTCTTC
few,TRBJ2-3,-,TRBV7-9,CASSLDGAADTQYF,TGTGCCAGCAGCTTAGACGGAGCGGCAGATACGCAGTATTTT
few,TRBJ2-5,-,TRBV4-3,CASSQDAGAAIRETQYF,TGCGCCAGCAGCCAAGATGCAGGGGCAGCCATTCGAGAGACCCAGTACTTC
few,TRBJ2-5,-,TRBV28,CASSSPRETQYF,TGTGCCAGCAGTTCCCCCCGGGAGACCCAGTACTTC